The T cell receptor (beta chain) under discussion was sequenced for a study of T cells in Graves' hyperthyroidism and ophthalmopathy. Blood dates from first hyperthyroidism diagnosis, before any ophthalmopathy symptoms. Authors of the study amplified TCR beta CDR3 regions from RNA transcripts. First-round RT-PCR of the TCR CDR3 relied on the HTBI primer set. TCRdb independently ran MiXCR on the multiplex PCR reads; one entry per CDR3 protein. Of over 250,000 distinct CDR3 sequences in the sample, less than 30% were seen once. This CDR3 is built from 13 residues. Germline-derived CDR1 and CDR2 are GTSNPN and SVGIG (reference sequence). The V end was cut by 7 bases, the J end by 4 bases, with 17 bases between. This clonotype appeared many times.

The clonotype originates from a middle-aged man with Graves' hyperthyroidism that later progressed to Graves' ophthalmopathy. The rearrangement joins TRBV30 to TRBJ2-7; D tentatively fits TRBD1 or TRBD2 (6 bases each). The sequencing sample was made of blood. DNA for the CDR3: TGTGCCTCACTCCGGAGGGGGAGTTACGAGCAGTACTTC. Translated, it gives CASLRRGSYEQYF.